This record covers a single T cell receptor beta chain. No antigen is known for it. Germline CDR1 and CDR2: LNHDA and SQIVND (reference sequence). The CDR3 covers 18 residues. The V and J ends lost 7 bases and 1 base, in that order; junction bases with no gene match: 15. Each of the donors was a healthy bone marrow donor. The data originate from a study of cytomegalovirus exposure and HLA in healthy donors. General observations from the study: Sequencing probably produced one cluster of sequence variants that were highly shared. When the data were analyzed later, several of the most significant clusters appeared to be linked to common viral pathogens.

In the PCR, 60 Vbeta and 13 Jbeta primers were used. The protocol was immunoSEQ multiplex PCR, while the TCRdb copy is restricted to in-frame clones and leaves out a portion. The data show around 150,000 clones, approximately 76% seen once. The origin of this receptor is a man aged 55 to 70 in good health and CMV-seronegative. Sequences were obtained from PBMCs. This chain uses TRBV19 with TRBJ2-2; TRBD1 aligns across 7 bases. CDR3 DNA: TGTGCCAGTATTAACACGATAGGCACAGGGGTGAACACCGGGGAGCTGTTTTTT. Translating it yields CASINTIGTGVNTGELFF.